This T cell receptor beta chain derives from a study of T cells after yellow fever vaccination (dated by TCRdb to 2018 to 2020). The study in broad terms: The SMART-Seq v4 Ultra Low Input RNA kit was used to prepare libraries from fractions with low cell numbers. Two healthy male donors, one aged 18 to 30 and one aged 30 to 40 years, made up the cohort. To follow T-cell clones before and after primary and booster YFV17D yellow fever vaccination, bulk TCR alpha and beta repertoires were sequenced over time. Blood was drawn at multiple timepoints before and after primary and secondary immunization, with bulk PBMC replicates and cell subsets isolated.

This clonotype was observed a few times. The antigen this receptor binds is unknown. No much larger clone exists at a distance of one base, and base qualities are not known. TCR cDNA was made using 5'RACE template switching, a step that added a universal primer site and unique molecular identifiers. Priming of cDNA synthesis was performed from both the TCR alpha and TCR beta constant segments. Library amplification involved two PCR steps, and the second step added sample barcodes and sequencing adapters. Libraries were sequenced on Illumina HiSeq 2500 (2x100 bp) or NovaSeq (2x150 bp). As for the original processing: MIGEC was used to demultiplex reads and collapse the reads into UMI consensus sequences, and MiXCR was used for V(D)J alignment. Vaccine-responding clonotypes were identified with edgeR using replicate PBMC samples, with FDR below 0.01 and a log2 fold change above 5 up to day 15 being required. CD4 or CD8 identity was assigned to each bulk clonotype according to whether the clonotype was present at higher abundance in the sequenced CD4 repertoire or the sequenced CD8 repertoire. TCRdb reanalyzed the raw reads on its own, using fastp at Q25 for trimming and MiXCR for clone calling, and kept in-frame beta chains. Every entry covers one CDR3 protein and lists the most common genes and DNA from its rows. The V and J calls, along with clone size, are taken from TCRdb and not from the paper's own processing. For this sample there are 250,000 or so distinct CDR3 sequences; approximately 6.8% appear just once. Approximately 1.1% of the sample belongs to the ten largest clones.

This specimen's treatment or condition label, interpreted: live attenuated yellow fever vaccine strain. A standard Ficoll-Paque protocol was used to isolate PBMCs from peripheral blood. Dynabeads CD4 and CD8 positive selection kits were used to isolate the CD4 and CD8 T-cell fractions. TriZol was used to extract RNA from bulk PBMCs, CD4 and CD8 fractions, and dextramer-positive and dextramer-negative fractions. Study-wide conclusions, independent of this receptor: Because only two donors were included in the study, the extent to which the findings can be generalized is limited. After the booster, most of the clones that had expanded following primary vaccination were detected again (roughly 97% of CD4 and around 88% of CD8), which suggests that memory was broadly maintained. Computational filtering was needed because FACS-sorted repertoires could contain abundant contaminating clonotypes from the bulk population. A small fraction of clonotypes showed up in both the CD4 and CD8 compartments, probably as a result of convergent recombination. Compared with the primary T-cell response, the secondary T-cell response was faster but weaker, reaching its peak on day 5 rather than on day 15.

Cut back by 1 base and 2 bases, the V and J ends lie 9 bases apart. CDR1 is given as DFQATT and CDR2 as SNEGSKA, both from the germline V gene (reference sequence). Measured from the cysteine to the phenylalanine, the CDR3 is 15 residues long. Only the CDR3 DNA is retained, 45 bases long and in frame from the first base. This sequence uses TRBV20-1 and TRBJ1-6, with the identity of the D gene unclear. The clonotype comes from a man under 40 who received the YFV17D yellow fever vaccine. The starting material was CD4+ T cells sorted from PBMCs, obtained on the day of the yellow fever booster vaccination. The CDR3 loop reads CSARGFAAYNSPLHF. The DNA sequence is given as TGCAGTGCTAGAGGATTTGCGGCCTATAATTCACCCCTCCACTTT.